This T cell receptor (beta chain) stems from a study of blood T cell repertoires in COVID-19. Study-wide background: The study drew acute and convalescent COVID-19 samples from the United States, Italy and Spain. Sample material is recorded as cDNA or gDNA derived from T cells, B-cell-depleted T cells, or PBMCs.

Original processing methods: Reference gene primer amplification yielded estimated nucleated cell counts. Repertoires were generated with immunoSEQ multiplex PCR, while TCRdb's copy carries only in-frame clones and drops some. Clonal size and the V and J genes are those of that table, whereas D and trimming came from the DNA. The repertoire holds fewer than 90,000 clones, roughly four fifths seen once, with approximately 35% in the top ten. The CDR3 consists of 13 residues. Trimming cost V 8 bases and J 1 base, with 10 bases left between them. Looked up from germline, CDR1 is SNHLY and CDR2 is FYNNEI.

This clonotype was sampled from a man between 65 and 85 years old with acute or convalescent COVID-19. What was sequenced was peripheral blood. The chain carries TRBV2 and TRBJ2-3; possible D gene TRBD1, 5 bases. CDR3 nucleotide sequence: TGTGCCAGCCAGGGATGGGGCACAGATACGCAGTATTTT. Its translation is CASQGWGTDTQYF.